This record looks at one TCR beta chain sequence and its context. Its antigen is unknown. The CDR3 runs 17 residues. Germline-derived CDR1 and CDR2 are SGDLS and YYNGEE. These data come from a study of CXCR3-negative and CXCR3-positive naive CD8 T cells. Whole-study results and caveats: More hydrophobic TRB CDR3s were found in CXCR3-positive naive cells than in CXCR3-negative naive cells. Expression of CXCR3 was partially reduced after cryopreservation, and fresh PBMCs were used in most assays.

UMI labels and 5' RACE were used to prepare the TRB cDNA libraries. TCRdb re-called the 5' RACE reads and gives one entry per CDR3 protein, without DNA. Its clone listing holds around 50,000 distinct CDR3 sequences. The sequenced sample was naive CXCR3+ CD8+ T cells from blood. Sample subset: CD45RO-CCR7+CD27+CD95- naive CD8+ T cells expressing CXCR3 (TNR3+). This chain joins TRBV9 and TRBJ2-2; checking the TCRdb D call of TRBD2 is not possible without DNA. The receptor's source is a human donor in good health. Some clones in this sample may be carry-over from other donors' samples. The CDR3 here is CASSVATSGPNTGELVF.